This entry lists 17 T cell receptor beta chains sequenced from one sample in a study of blood T cell repertoires in COVID-19. Using immunoSEQ multiplex PCR, the repertoire was profiled, and TCRdb retains in-frame clones only, with some absent. The table lists over 150,000 clones, approximately 85% of them singletons. Input material: PBMCs or T cells enriched from blood (not recorded which). The receptors here all came from a man in his forties who had recovered from COVID-19.

The gene calls are TRBV9 and TRBJ2-7, with 8 bases lining up with TRBD1. J lost 2 bases, V lost 4 bases, and 5 bases had no gene match. Germline loops: CDR1 SGDLS, CDR2 YYNGEE. The CDR3 sequence is 14 residues long. The chain's CDR3 is CASSLRTGPYEQYF. In DNA form, the CDR3 reads TGTGCCAGCAGCCTCCGGACAGGGCCCTACGAGCAGTACTTC.

This clone was counted a single time. The chain joins TRBV29-1 to TRBJ1-2; D not resolved. The CDR3 loop spans 10 amino acids. CDR1 is SQVTM, CDR2 ANQGSEA, per germline. V shed 4 bases and J shed 8 bases, with 8 bases lying between them. In DNA, the CDR3 is TGCAGCGTTGTCGGGAGAGGCTACACCTTC. Translated: CSVVGRGYTF.

This chain uses TRBV27 with TRBJ2-3; a weak D match, TRBD2 (6 bases). Germline CDR1 reads MNHEY; CDR2 reads SMNVEV (reference sequence). V lost 4 bases and J lost 5, with 16 bases in between. This CDR3 spans 15 amino acids. In DNA, the CDR3 is TGTGCCAGCAGTTCACGAAGGGGACTGAGAGATACGCAGTATTTT. This sequence encodes CASSSRRGLRDTQYF.

The chain has TRBV11-2 and TRBJ2-1, with a possible D match to TRBD2 (7 bases). Germline values: CDR1 SGHAT, CDR2 FQNNGV. The CDR3 has 16 residues. The V gene lost 5 bases and the J gene lost 0 bases, with 14 bases spanning the gap. The CDR3 region is CASSLGGGASYNEQFF. The CDR3 bases are TGTGCCAGCAGCCTAGGCGGGGGCGCCTCCTACAATGAGCAGTTCTTC.

The chain is built from TRBV19 and TRBJ1-5; D may be TRBD1 (6 bases). There are 12 residues in the CDR3. Germline-derived CDR1 and CDR2 are LNHDA and SQIVND (reference sequence). Trimming left V 10 bases short and J 2 bases short, with 9 bases between. The CDR3 nucleotides are TGTGCCACACAGGGAGGCAATCAGCCCCAGCATTTT. Translation gives CATQGGNQPQHF.

The chain combines TRBV9 with TRBJ2-3; 10 positions agree with TRBD2. The V and J ends lost 4 bases and 3 bases, in that order; junction bases with no gene match: 8. The CDR3 runs 16 residues. Germline CDR1 is SGDLS and CDR2 is YYNGEE. The DNA for the CDR3 is TGTGCCAGCAGCTCCTTCGGGACTAGCGTGACAGATACGCAGTATTTT. It yields the protein CASSSFGTSVTDTQYF.

The V and J genes are TRBV7-9 and TRBJ2-3, with 8 positions matching TRBD2. The CDR3 contains 17 residues. V gave up 1 base and J gave up 4 bases; unmatched junction bases: 10. CDR1 is SEHNR and CDR2 is FQNEAQ in the germline V gene (reference sequence). The CDR3 coding sequence is TGTGCCAGCAGCTTAGGGTCCCAGCGGGGGCATGCAGATACGCAGTATTTT. Its translation: CASSLGSQRGHADTQYF.

This chain connects TRBV6-1 to TRBJ1-1; the D is unclear. The ends were cut back, 1 base at V and 0 bases at J, with 12 bases in the middle. The germline V gene has CDR1 MNHNS and CDR2 SASEGT. The length of the CDR3 is 16 residues. CDR3 sequence (DNA): TGTGCCAGCAGTGAAGGAGGCAGCCTTTTGAACACTGAAGCTTTCTTT. Translation: CASSEGGSLLNTEAFF.

The chain links TRBV30 to TRBJ1-3; 8 bases align to TRBD1. This CDR3 has 15 residues. Germline loops: CDR1 GTSNPN, CDR2 SVGIG (reference sequence). Trimming removed 3 bases from V and 4 bases from J; junction bases left unmatched: 8. Written as DNA, the CDR3 is TGTGCCTGGAGCTCAGGGGGCCTCCCCGGAAACACCATATATTTT. The encoded protein is CAWSSGGLPGNTIYF. The entire variable domain, with the rest obtained from reference TRBV30 and TRBJ1-3, is as follows: SQTIHQWPATLVQPVGSPLSLECTVEGTSNPNLYWYRQAAGRGLQLLFYSVGIGQISSEVPQNLSASRPQDRQFILSSKKLLLSDSGFYLCAWSSGGLPGNTIYFGEGSWLTVV.

This rearrangement joins TRBV7-9 to TRBJ2-5; TRBD1 agrees at 7 bases. Looked up from germline, CDR1 is SEHNR and CDR2 is FQNEAQ (reference sequence). The CDR3 has 14 amino acids. V shed 4 bases and J 0 bases; nucleotides not matched to a gene: 2. CDR3 sequence: CASSSDRYQETQYF. In nucleotides, the CDR3 is TGTGCCAGCAGCTCGGACAGGTACCAAGAGACCCAGTACTTC.

The V call is TRBV6-5, the J call TRBJ2-3; the match to TRBD1 covers 7 bases. The CDR3 extends over 14 amino acids. V lost 7 bases, J lost 2 bases, and 6 bases stayed unmatched. The germline V gene encodes CDR1 MNHEY and CDR2 SVGAGI. The CDR3 loop reads CASKEGASTDTQYF. Here the CDR3 DNA reads TGTGCCAGCAAAGAGGGGGCGTCCACAGATACGCAGTATTTT.

This sequence joins TRBV28 and TRBJ2-7, with 9 nucleotides matching TRBD1. The V gene end was trimmed by 6 bases and the J gene end by 4 bases; junction bases not matched to a gene: 4. This CDR3 is built from 13 residues. Per germline, CDR1 MDHEN and CDR2 SYDVKM. DNA of the CDR3: TGTGCCAGCAGCACAGGGGGCAGATACGAGCAGTACTTC. Its translation: CASSTGGRYEQYF. Supplemented by reference TRBV28 and TRBJ2-7, the full variable domain reads DVKVTQSSRYLVKRTGEKVFLECVQDMDHENMFWYRQDPGLGLRLIYFSYDVKMKEKGDIPEGYSVSREKKERFSLILESASTNQTSMYLCASSTGGRYEQYFGPGTRLTVT.

This clone was observed once. The chain combines TRBV29-1 with TRBJ1-2; the match to TRBD1 covers 9 bases. The CDR3 extends over 15 amino acids. Germline CDR1 SQVTM, CDR2 ANQGSEA. With V trimmed by 3 bases and J by 4 bases, 9 bases remained unmatched. CDR3 nucleotides: TGCAGCGTTGATATGGGACAGGGCAGTCCCTATGGCTACACCTTC. It specifies CSVDMGQGSPYGYTF.

The CDR3 sequence is CASSSDSRIGTAFF. Written as DNA, the CDR3 is TGTGCCAGCAGTTCGGACAGCCGGATTGGTACAGCTTTCTTT. The V and J genes are TRBV27 and TRBJ1-1; D might be TRBD1 (6 bases). The CDR3 runs to 14 residues. V dropped 4 bases and J dropped 10 bases, with 19 bases sitting between them. Germline CDR1 and CDR2: MNHEY and SMNVEV (reference sequence).

In the case of this clone: Other DNA sequences from this sample encode an identical CDR3 as well. The J gene is TRBJ1-1, the V gene TRBV28; no firm D call. Trimming removed 2 bases from V and 1 base from J, with 8 bases in between. Germline CDR1 reads MDHEN; CDR2 reads SYDVKM. The CDR3 sequence is 14 residues long. The CDR3 nucleotides are TGTGCCAGCAGTTTAGGTCAGAAGAACACTGAAGCTTTCTTT. Its translation: CASSLGQKNTEAFF.

V and J are TRBV19 and TRBJ1-1; maybe TRBD1 (5 bases). There are 13 residues in the CDR3. The germline V and J ends were trimmed by 4 bases and 4 bases, with 10 bases remaining between them. CDR1 and CDR2 from the germline V gene are LNHDA and SQIVND (reference sequence). The CDR3: CASSTTRGTEAFF. CDR3 DNA: TGTGCCAGTAGTACGACAAGGGGCACTGAAGCTTTCTTT.

The chain employs TRBV30 and TRBJ1-6; TRBD1 might be the D (5 bases). Germline lookup yields CDR1 GTSNPN and CDR2 SVGIG (reference sequence). The V end lost 0 bases, the J end lost 5 bases, and 11 bases lay between the germline ends. This CDR3 is built from 15 residues. The CDR3 DNA sequence: TGTGCCTGGAGTGTACTCGGCAGGGATAATTCACCCCTCCACTTT. Amino acid sequence: CAWSVLGRDNSPLHF. The full variable domain, with the rest looked up from reference TRBV30 and TRBJ1-6, is SQTIHQWPATLVQPVGSPLSLECTVEGTSNPNLYWYRQAAGRGLQLLFYSVGIGQISSEVPQNLSASRPQDRQFILSSKKLLLSDSGFYLCAWSVLGRDNSPLHFGNGTRLTVT.